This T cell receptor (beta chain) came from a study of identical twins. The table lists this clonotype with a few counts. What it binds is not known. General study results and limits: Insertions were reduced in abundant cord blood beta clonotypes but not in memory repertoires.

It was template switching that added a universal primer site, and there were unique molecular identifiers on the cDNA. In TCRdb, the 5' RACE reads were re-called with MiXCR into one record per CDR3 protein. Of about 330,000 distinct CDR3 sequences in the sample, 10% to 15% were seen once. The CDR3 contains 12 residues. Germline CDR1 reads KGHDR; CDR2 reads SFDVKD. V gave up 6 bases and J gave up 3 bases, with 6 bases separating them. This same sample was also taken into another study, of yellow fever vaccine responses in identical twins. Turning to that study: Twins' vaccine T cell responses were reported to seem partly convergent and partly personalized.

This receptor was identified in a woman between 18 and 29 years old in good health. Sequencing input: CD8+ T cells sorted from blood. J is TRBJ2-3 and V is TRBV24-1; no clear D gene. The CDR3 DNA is TGTGCCACCAGTCCCGGGACAGATACGCAGTATTTT. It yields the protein CATSPGTDTQYF.